This TCR beta chain comes out of a study of cytomegalovirus exposure and HLA in healthy donors. About the research overall: Early released data had tens of millions of unique TCRs, all coming from HLA-typed donors. Caucasian-associated ancestry cluster membership applied to over 80% of about 370 genotyped donors.

13 Jbeta primers and 60 Vbeta primers were used for the PCR. Using immunoSEQ multiplex PCR, the repertoire was profiled, and TCRdb retains in-frame clones only, with some absent. The sample lists around 110,000 clones; around 69% were seen once. The V end was cut by 0 bases, the J end by 7 bases, with 10 bases between. The germline gives CDR1 LGHNA, CDR2 YSLEER. This CDR3 is 14 amino acids long. Study findings and constraints: Later analysis identified about 15,000 TCR beta sequences associated with HLA alleles, using a false discovery rate threshold of 0.05. Previously analyzed data showed that most TCR beta V segments were productive at a frequency of about 90% or about 30%.

Concerning this clone itself: As yet, its antigen is unknown.

This sequence originates from a man aged 18-30 years in good health and CMV-seronegative. Source material: PBMCs. The chain recombines TRBV4-3 with TRBJ1-5; D is unresolved. The CDR3 bases are TGCGCCAGCAGCCAAGAGGTGGGGAGGCAGCCCCAGCATTTT. It translates to CASSQEVGRQPQHF.